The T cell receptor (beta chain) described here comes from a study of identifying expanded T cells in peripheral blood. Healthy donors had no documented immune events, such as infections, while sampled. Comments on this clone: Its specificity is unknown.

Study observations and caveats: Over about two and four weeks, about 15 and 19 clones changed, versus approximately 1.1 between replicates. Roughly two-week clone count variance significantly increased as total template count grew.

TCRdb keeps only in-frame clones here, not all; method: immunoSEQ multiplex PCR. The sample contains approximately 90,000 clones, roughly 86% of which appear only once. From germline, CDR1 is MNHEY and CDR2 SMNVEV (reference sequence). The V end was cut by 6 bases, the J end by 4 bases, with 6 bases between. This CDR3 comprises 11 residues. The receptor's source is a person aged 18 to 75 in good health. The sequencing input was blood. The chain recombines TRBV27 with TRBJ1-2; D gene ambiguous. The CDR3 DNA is TGTGCCAGCAGGGGAGTCTATGGCTACACCTTC. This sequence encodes CASRGVYGYTF.